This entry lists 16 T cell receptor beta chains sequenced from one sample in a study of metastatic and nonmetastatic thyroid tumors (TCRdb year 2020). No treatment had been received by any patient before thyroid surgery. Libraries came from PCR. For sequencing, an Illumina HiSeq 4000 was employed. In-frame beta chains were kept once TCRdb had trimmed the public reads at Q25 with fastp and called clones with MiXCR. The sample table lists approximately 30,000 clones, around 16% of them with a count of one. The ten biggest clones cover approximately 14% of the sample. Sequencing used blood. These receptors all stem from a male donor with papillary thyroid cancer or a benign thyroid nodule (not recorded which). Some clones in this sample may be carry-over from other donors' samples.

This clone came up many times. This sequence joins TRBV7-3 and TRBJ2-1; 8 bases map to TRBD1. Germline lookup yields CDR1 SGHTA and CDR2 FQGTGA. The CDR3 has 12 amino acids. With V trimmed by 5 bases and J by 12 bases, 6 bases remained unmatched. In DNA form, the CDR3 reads TGTGCCAGCAGCCCCGGGACAGGCCGGCAGTTCTTC. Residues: CASSPGTGRQFF.

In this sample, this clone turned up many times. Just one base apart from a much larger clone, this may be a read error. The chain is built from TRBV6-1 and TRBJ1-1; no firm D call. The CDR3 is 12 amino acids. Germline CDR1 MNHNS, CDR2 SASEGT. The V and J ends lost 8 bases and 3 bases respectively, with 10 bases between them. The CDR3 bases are TGTGCCAGCCCAAACCATTACACTGAAGCTTTCTTT. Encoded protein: CASPNHYTEAFF.

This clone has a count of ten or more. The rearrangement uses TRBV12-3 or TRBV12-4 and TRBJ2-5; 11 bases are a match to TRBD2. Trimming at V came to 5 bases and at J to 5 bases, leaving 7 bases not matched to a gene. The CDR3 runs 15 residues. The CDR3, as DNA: TGTGCCAGCAGTCCCCTAGCGGGGGGCCGGGAGACCCAGTACTTC. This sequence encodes CASSPLAGGRETQYF.

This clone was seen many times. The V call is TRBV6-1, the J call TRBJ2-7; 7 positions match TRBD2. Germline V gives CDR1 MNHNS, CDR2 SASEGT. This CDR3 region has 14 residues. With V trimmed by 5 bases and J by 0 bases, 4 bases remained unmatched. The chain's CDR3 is CASSWGGSSYEQYF. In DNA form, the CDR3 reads TGTGCCAGCAGTTGGGGCGGGAGCTCCTACGAGCAGTACTTC.

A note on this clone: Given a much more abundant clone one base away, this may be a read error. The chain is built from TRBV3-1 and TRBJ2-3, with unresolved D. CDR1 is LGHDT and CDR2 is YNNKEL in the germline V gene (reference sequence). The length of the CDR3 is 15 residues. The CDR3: CASGQRSQIGDTQYF. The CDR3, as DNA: TGTGCCAGCGGCCAAAGATCCCAGATAGGAGATACGCAGTATTTT.

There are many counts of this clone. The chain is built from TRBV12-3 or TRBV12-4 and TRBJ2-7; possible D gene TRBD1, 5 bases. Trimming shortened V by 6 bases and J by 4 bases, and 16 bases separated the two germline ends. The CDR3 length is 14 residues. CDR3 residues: CASSRQGPTYEQYF. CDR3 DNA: TGTGCCAGCAGCCGGCAGGGCCCGACTTACGAGCAGTACTTC.

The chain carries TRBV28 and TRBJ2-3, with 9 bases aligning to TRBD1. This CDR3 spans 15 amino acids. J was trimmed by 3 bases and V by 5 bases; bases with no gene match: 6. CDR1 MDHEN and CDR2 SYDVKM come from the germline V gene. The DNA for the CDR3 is TGTGCCAGCAGTCCTGGGACAGGGAGGACAGATACGCAGTATTTT. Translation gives CASSPGTGRTDTQYF. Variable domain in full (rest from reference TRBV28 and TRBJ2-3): DVKVTQSSRYLVKRTGEKVFLECVQDMDHENMFWYRQDPGLGLRLIYFSYDVKMKEKGDIPEGYSVSREKKERFSLILESASTNQTSMYLCASSPGTGRTDTQYFGPGTRLTVL.

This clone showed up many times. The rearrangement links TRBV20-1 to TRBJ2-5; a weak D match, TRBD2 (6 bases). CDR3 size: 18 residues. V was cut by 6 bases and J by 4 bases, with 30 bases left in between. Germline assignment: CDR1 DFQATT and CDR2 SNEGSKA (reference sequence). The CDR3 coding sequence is TGCAGTGCCCAAACGCGGGGACGGTTAATACACAGAGGAGAGACCCAGTACTTC. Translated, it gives CSAQTRGRLIHRGETQYF.

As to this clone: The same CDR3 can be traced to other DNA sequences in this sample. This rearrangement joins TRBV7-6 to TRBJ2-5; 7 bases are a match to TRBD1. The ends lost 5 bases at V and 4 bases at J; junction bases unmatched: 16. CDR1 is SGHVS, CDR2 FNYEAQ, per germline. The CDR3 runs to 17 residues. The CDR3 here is CASSLDGNRGVGETQYF. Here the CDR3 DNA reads TGTGCCAGCAGCCTAGATGGGAACAGGGGAGTCGGAGAGACCCAGTACTTC.

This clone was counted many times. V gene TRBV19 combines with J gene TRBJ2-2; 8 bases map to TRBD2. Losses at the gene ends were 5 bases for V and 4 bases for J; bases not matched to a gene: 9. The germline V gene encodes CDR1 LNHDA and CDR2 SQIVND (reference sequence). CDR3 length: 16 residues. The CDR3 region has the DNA TGTGCCAGTAGTGGCCCGGGCGGGGGGACCACCGGGGAGCTGTTTTTT. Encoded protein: CASSGPGGGTTGELFF.

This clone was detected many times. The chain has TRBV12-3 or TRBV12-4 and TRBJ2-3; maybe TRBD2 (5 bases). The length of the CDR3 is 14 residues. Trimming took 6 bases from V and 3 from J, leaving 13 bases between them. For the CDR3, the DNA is TGTGCCAGCAGGTCGGGGATTACAACAGATACGCAGTATTTT. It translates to CASRSGITTDTQYF.

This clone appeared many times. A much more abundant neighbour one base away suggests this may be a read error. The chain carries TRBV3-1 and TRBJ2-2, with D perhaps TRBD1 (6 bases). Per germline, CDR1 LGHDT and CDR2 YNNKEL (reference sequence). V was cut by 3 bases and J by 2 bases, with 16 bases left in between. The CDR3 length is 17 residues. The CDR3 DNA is TGTGCCAGCAGCCAGCATGTGGACAGACTAAACACCGGGGAGCTGTTTTTT. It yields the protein CASSQHVDRLNTGELFF.

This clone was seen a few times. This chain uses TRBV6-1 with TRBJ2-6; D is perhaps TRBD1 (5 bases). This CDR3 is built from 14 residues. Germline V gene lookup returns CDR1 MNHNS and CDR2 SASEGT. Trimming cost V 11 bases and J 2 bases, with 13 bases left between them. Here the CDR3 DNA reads TGTGCCGGACATGGGTCGCCTGGGGCCAACGTCCTGACTTTC. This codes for CAGHGSPGANVLTF.

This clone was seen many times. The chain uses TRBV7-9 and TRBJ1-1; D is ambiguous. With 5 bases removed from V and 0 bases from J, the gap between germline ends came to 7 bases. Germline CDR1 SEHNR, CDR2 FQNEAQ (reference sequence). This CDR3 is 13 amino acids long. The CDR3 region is CASSPRMNTEAFF. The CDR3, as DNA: TGTGCCAGCAGCCCAAGGATGAACACTGAAGCTTTCTTT.

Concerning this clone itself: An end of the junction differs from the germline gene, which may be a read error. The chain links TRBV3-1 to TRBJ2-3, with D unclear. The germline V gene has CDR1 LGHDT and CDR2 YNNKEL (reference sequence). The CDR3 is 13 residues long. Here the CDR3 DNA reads TGTCCCAGCAGCCAAACGGCGGCAGATACGCAGTATTTT. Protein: CPSSQTAADTQYF.

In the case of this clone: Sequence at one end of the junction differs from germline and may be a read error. CDR3 in DNA: TGTGCCGGCAGTTTGTGGCCGGCAGCGGGGAACACTGAAGCTTTCTTT. The encoded protein is CAGSLWPAAGNTEAFF. This chain joins TRBV12-3 or TRBV12-4 and TRBJ1-1; the D is unclear. CDR3 size: 16 residues.